This T cell receptor beta chain derives from a study of CD8+ T cells in alopecia areata. The sample's treatment: oral pan-JAK inhibitor, 5-10 mg twice daily. It was cDNA, reverse transcribed from extracted RNA, that served as the sequencing template. Clones were read by immunoSEQ multiplex PCR, and TCRdb kept only the in-frame ones, dropping some. The sample shows a few hundred thousand clones, 66% of them seen only once. This CDR3 comprises 18 residues. Per the germline V gene, CDR1 is MGHDK and CDR2 is SYGVNS. V dropped 4 bases and J dropped 4 bases, with 25 bases sitting between them. This TCR came from a human donor with alopecia areata. The chain combines TRBV25-1 with TRBJ1-2; maybe TRBD1 (5 bases). Sample: CD4+ T cells sorted from blood, taken at week 44, from a patient treated with tofacitinib. CDR3 protein: CASSGSPPRTGGIYGYTF. The CDR3, as DNA: TGTGCCAGCAGTGGGTCCCCCCCTCGTACAGGAGGTATCTATGGCTACACCTTC.